The T cell receptor beta chain under discussion was sequenced for a study of a mutant IDH1 vaccine in newly diagnosed glioma. Note on this clone: As yet, its antigen is unknown.

Described time point: week 5, during vaccination. Mutant IDH1 20-mer peptide, at 300 ug, made up each vaccine dose, with topical imiquimod. Broader study findings: Apparently, pseudoprogression bore no relation to changes among the top peripheral T cell clonotypes.

CDR1 is SGHTA and CDR2 is FQGNSA in the germline V gene. Unmatched junction bases numbered 7, after V lost 4 bases and J lost 1 base. The CDR3 is 16 residues long. Produced via immunoSEQ multiplex PCR; TCRdb's table is partial and in-frame only. The table has about 40,000 clones, roughly nine tenths seen once. The chain links TRBV7-2 to TRBJ2-4; 7 bases are shared with TRBD1. The specimen was PBMCs, collected from a glioma patient whose treatment included an IDH1 peptide vaccine. The source of this sequence is a man between 50 and 59 years old with glioma. As DNA, the CDR3 is TGTGCCAGCAGCTCTTACAGGGGCAGCGCCAAAAACATTCAGTACTTC. It yields the protein CASSSYRGSAKNIQYF.